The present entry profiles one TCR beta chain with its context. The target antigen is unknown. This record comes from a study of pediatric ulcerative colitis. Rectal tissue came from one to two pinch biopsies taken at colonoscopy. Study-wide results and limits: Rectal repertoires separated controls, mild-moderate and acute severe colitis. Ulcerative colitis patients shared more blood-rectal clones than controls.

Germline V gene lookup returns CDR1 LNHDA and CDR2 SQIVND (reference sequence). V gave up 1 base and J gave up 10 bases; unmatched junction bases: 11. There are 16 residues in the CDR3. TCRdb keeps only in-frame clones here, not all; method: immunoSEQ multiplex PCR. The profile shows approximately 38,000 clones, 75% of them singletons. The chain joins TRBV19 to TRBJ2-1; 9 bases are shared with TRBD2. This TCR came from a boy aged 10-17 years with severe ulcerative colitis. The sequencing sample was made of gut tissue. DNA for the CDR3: TGTGCCAGTAGTATAGGTCGCGGGGGGGCCGTAAAAGAGCAGTTCTTC. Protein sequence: CASSIGRGGAVKEQFF. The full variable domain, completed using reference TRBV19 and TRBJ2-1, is DGGITQSPKYLFRKEGQNVTLSCEQNLNHDAMYWYRQDPGQGLRLIYYSQIVNDFQKGDIAEGYSVSREKKESFPLTVTSAQKNPTAFYLCASSIGRGGAVKEQFFGPGTRLTVL.